The 15 T cell receptor beta chains presented below share a single source sample, sequenced in a study of CD8+ T cells in alopecia areata. The authors extracted RNA and reverse transcribed it into cDNA as the sequencing template. Sequenced by immunoSEQ multiplex PCR; TCRdb stores in-frame clones only, minus some. The table shows about 110,000 clones, with around 59% occurring only once. The sequencing sample was made of CD8+ T cells sorted from blood. The receptors were gathered from a human donor in good health.

The chain couples TRBV9 to TRBJ1-2; no definite D call. V was pared by 7 bases and J by 2 bases, with 3 bases between. Germline lookup yields CDR1 SGDLS and CDR2 YYNGEE. This CDR3 has 10 amino acids. Here the CDR3 DNA reads TGTGCCAGCTCAAACTATGGCTACACCTTC. Encoded protein: CASSNYGYTF.

V usage is TRBV2 and J usage is TRBJ2-1; D gene uncertain. Trimming stripped 4 bases from V and 7 bases from J, with 14 bases between. CDR3 length: 14 residues. The V gene's germline CDR1 is SNHLY and CDR2 FYNNEI. The CDR3 DNA reads TGTGCCAGCAGTGTGACGGATTTAGGTAATGAGCAGTTCTTC. Its translation is CASSVTDLGNEQFF. The full variable domain, its missing parts supplied by reference TRBV2 and TRBJ2-1, is EPEVTQTPSHQVTQMGQEVILRCVPISNHLYFYWYRQILGQKVEFLVSFYNNEISEKSEIFDDQFSVERPDGSNFTLKIRSTKLEDSAMYFCASSVTDLGNEQFFGPGTRLTVL.

This clone was counted a few times. The chain carries TRBV19 and TRBJ1-5, with a possible D match to TRBD1 (5 bases). This CDR3 contains 15 residues. The germline V gene encodes CDR1 LNHDA and CDR2 SQIVND (reference sequence). Deletions cut 6 bases from V and 3 bases from J, with 15 bases between. Here the CDR3 reads CASSKRGVYNQPQHF. The CDR3 coding sequence is TGTGCCAGTAGCAAGAGGGGCGTATACAATCAGCCCCAGCATTTT.

The rearrangement uses TRBV6-6 and TRBJ1-1; 7 positions agree with TRBD1. Trimming removed 6 bases from V and 7 bases from J; junction bases left unmatched: 8. Germline loops: CDR1 MNHNY, CDR2 SVGAGI (reference sequence). CDR3 size: 13 residues. CDR3 nucleotides: TGTGCCAGCAGCCCGCAACAGGGGAGTGAAGCTTTCTTT. It translates to CASSPQQGSEAFF.

The chain has TRBV28 and TRBJ1-1; the D is unclear. V gave up 5 bases and J gave up 0 bases, with 10 bases separating them. The CDR3 is 14 residues long. The germline gives CDR1 MDHEN, CDR2 SYDVKM. CDR3 sequence reads: CASSPENLNTEAFF. DNA for the CDR3: TGTGCCAGCAGTCCGGAGAACCTGAACACTGAAGCTTTCTTT. Full variable domain (rest looked up from reference TRBV28 and TRBJ1-1): DVKVTQSSRYLVKRTGEKVFLECVQDMDHENMFWYRQDPGLGLRLIYFSYDVKMKEKGDIPEGYSVSREKKERFSLILESASTNQTSMYLCASSPENLNTEAFFGQGTRLTVV.

The chain joins TRBV19 to TRBJ2-7; D is possibly TRBD1 or TRBD2 (6 bases each). The CDR3 runs to 16 residues. CDR1 LNHDA and CDR2 SQIVND come from the germline V gene (reference sequence). Trimming stripped 3 bases from V and 3 bases from J, with 18 bases between. CDR3 sequence (DNA): TGTGCCAGTAGTATGGACTACTCGACAGGAATCTACGAGCAGTACTTC. As protein: CASSMDYSTGIYEQYF.

This clone has more than one count but fewer than ten. Here the CDR3 DNA reads TGTGCCAGCAGCCAAGAGATTGCAGATACGCAGTATTTT. It translates to CASSQEIADTQYF. The genes are TRBV14 and TRBJ2-3; no clear D. From germline, CDR1 is SGHDN and CDR2 FVKESK. There are 13 residues in the CDR3. V was clipped by 0 bases and J by 4 bases, with 5 bases between them.

This chain connects TRBV27 to TRBJ1-1; 9 positions match TRBD1. The V gene end was trimmed by 0 bases and the J gene end by 4 bases; junction bases not matched to a gene: 3. CDR3 length: 15 amino acids. Looked up from germline, CDR1 is MNHEY and CDR2 is SMNVEV (reference sequence). The CDR3, as DNA: TGTGCCAGCAGTTTATCCGGGACAGGGATCACTGAAGCTTTCTTT. Its translation: CASSLSGTGITEAFF.

The gene calls are TRBV5-1 and TRBJ1-4; TRBD1 is a possible D gene (6 bases). The V end lost 0 bases, the J end lost 7 bases, and 10 bases lay between the germline ends. CDR3 size: 14 residues. CDR1 is SGHRS, CDR2 YFSETQ, per germline. CDR3: CASSLAGAVEKLFF. In DNA form, the CDR3 reads TGCGCCAGCAGCTTGGCGGGGGCGGTTGAAAAACTGTTTTTT.

This clone was detected a few times. The chain recombines TRBV5-1 with TRBJ2-5; D might be TRBD1 (6 bases). The CDR3 covers 15 residues. Germline V lookup: CDR1 SGHRS, CDR2 YFSETQ. Trimming stripped 3 bases from V and 2 bases from J, with 14 bases between. The CDR3 DNA reads as TGCGCCAGCAGCTCAAACCACGGACAGCAAGAGACCCAGTACTTC. Residues: CASSSNHGQQETQYF.

The J gene is TRBJ2-3, the V gene TRBV5-6; the match to TRBD1 covers 7 bases. There are 14 residues in the CDR3. Losses at the gene ends were 4 bases for V and 11 bases for J; bases not matched to a gene: 13. The germline gives CDR1 SGHDT, CDR2 YYEEEE. The DNA of the CDR3 is TGTGCCAGCAGCCTGGGCCTGGGGACAGCCGAGCAGTATTTT. Protein product: CASSLGLGTAEQYF.

V is TRBV5-4 and J is TRBJ2-5, with D unclear. V lost 2 bases and J 4 bases, leaving 12 bases between the germline ends. CDR1 is SGHNT and CDR2 is YYREEE in the germline V gene (reference sequence). CDR3 length: 14 amino acids. In DNA, the CDR3 is TGTGCCAGCAGCTTTCGAGACACCGGAGAGACCCAGTACTTC. Residues: CASSFRDTGETQYF.

This clone has a single count. This chain joins TRBV5-1 and TRBJ2-5; D is possibly TRBD1 or TRBD2 (5 bases each). Germline CDR1 reads SGHRS; CDR2 reads YFSETQ. The CDR3 extends over 15 amino acids. V was trimmed by 0 bases and J by 4 bases, leaving 13 bases between them. In DNA, the CDR3 is TGCGCCAGCAGCTTGGCCGGGGCTGTGGCAGAGACCCAGTACTTC. It codes for CASSLAGAVAETQYF.

This clone is a singleton in its sample. V usage is TRBV2 and J usage is TRBJ1-4; D not resolved. V dropped 2 bases and J dropped 0 bases, with 10 bases sitting between them. Germline-derived CDR1 and CDR2 are SNHLY and FYNNEI. The CDR3 is 16 residues long. The CDR3 here is CASSESQPSTNEKLFF. CDR3 sequence (DNA): TGTGCCAGCAGTGAAAGTCAGCCTTCAACTAATGAAAAACTGTTTTTT. The complete variable domain, with remaining parts taken from reference TRBV2 and TRBJ1-4, reads EPEVTQTPSHQVTQMGQEVILRCVPISNHLYFYWYRQILGQKVEFLVSFYNNEISEKSEIFDDQFSVERPDGSNFTLKIRSTKLEDSAMYFCASSESQPSTNEKLFFGSGTQLSVL.

The sample holds a few counts of this clone. The chain carries TRBV4-1 and TRBJ1-6; tentative D call: TRBD1 (6 bases). Germline CDR1 MGHRA, CDR2 YSYEKL. V was shortened by 3 bases and J by 7 bases, with 16 bases between the two germline ends. This CDR3 has 16 residues. The CDR3, as DNA: TGCGCCAGCAGCCAGTACCCCCGGACAGCGAATTCACCCCTCCACTTT. It specifies CASSQYPRTANSPLHF.